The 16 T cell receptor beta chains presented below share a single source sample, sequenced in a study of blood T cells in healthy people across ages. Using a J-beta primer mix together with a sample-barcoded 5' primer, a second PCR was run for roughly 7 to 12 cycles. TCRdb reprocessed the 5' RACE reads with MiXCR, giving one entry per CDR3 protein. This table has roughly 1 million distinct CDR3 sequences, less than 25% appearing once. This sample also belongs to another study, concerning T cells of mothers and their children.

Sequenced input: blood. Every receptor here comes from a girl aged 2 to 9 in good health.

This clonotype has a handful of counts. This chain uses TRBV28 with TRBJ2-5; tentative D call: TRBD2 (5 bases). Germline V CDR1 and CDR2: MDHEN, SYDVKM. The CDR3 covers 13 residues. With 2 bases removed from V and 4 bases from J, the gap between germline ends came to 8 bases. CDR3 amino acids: CASSLQRIETQYF. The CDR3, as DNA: TGTGCCAGCAGTTTACAGCGGATAGAGACCCAGTACTTC. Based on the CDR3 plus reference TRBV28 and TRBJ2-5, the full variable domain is DVKVTQSSRYLVKRTGEKVFLECVQDMDHENMFWYRQDPGLGLRLIYFSYDVKMKEKGDIPEGYSVSREKKERFSLILESASTNQTSMYLCASSLQRIETQYFGPGTRLLVL.

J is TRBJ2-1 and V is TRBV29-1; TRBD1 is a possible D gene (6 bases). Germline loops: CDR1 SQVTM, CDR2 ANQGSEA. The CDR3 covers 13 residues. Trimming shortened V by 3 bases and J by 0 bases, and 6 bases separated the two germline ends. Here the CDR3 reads CSVEDSSYNEQFF. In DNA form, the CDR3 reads TGCAGCGTTGAGGACAGCTCCTACAATGAGCAGTTCTTC.

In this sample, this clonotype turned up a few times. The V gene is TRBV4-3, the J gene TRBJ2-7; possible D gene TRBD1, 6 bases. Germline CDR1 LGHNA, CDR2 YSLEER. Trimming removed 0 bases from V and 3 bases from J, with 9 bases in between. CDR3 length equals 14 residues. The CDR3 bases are TGCGCCAGCAGCCAAGAACAGGGCTACTACGAGCAGTACTTC. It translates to CASSQEQGYYEQYF.

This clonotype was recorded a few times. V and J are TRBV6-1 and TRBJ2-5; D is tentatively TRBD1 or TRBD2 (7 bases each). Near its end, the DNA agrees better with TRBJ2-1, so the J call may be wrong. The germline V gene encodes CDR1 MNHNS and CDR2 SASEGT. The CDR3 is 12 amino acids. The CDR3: CATHLIRGGQFF. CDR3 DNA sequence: TGTGCCACCCATCTGATCAGGGGGGGGCAGTTCTTC.

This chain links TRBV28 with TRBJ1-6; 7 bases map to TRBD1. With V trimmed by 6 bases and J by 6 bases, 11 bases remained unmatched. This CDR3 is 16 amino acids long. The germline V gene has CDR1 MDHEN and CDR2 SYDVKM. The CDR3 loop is CASSPISGGGNSPLHF. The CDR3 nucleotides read TGTGCCAGCAGCCCAATTTCAGGGGGGGGTAATTCACCCCTCCACTTT. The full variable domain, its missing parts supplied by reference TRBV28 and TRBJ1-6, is DVKVTQSSRYLVKRTGEKVFLECVQDMDHENMFWYRQDPGLGLRLIYFSYDVKMKEKGDIPEGYSVSREKKERFSLILESASTNQTSMYLCASSPISGGGNSPLHFGNGTRLTVT.

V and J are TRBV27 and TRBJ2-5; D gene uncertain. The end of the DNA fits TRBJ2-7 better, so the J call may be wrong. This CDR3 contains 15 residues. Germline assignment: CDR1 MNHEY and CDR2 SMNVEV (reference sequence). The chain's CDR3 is CASSLSPPPAGEQYF. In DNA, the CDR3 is TGTGCCAGCAGTTTATCTCCCCCCCCGGCAGGCGAGCAGTACTTC.

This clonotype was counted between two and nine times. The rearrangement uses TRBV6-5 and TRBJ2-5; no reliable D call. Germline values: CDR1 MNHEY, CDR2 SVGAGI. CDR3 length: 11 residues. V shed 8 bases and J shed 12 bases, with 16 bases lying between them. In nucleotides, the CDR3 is TGTGCCAGCGGTATACCCCCTCGGGAGTACTTC. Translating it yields CASGIPPREYF.

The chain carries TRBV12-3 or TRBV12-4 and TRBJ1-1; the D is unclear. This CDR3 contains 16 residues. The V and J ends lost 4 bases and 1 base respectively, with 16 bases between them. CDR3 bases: TGTGCCAGCAGTTCACTCTCCTGGACGGGGAACACTGAAGCTTTCTTT. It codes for CASSSLSWTGNTEAFF.

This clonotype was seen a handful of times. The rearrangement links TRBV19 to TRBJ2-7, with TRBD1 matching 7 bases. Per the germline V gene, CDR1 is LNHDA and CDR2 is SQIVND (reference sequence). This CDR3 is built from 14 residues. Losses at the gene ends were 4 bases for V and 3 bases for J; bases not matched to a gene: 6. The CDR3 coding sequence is TGTGCCAGTAGTAAGCAACAGGGGAACTACGAGCAGTACTTC. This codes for CASSKQQGNYEQYF.

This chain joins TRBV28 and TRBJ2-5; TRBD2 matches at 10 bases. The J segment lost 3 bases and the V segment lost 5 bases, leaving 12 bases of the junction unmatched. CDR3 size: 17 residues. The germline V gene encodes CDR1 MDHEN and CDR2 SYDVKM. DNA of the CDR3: TGTGCCAGCAGTCCGGGGACTAGCGATGAGATAAAAGAGACCCAGTACTTC. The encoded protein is CASSPGTSDEIKETQYF.

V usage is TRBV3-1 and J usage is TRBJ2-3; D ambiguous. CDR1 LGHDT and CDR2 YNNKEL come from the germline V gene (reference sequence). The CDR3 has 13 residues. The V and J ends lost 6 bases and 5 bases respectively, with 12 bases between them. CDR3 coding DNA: TGTGCCAGCAGTGGATCTACACAAGATACGCAGTATTTT. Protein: CASSGSTQDTQYF.

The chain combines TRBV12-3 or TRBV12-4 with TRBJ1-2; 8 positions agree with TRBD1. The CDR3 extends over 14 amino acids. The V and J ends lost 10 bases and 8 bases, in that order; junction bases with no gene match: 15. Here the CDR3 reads CATKVTGGGGGYTF. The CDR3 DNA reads TGTGCCACCAAGGTTACAGGGGGTGGAGGAGGCTACACCTTC.

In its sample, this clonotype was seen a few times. The CDR3 nucleotides read TGTGCCAGCAGACCGGGACTAGCAGACTACGAGCAGTACTTC. Protein product: CASRPGLADYEQYF. V gene TRBV27 combines with J gene TRBJ2-7; 9 nucleotides match TRBD2. This CDR3 has 14 amino acids. CDR1 MNHEY and CDR2 SMNVEV come from the germline V gene (reference sequence). Trimming cost V 6 bases and J 3 bases; bases outside gene matches: 6.

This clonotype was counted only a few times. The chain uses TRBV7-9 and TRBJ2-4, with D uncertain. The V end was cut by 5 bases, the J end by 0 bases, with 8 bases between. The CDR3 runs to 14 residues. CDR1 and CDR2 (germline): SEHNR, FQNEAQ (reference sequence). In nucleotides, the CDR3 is TGTGCCAGCAGCGAACTATCAGCCAAAAACATTCAGTACTTC. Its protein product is CASSELSAKNIQYF. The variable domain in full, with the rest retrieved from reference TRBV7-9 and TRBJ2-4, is DTGVSQNPRHKITKRGQNVTFRCDPISEHNRLYWYRQTLGQGPEFLTYFQNEAQLEKSRLLSDRFSAERPKGSFSTLEIQRTEQGDSAMYLCASSELSAKNIQYFGAGTRLSVL.

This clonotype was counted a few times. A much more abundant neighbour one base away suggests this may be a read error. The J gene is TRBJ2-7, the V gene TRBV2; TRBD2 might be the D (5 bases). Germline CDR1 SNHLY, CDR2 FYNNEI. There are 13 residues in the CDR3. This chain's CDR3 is CGSRSGSLYEQYF. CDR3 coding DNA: TGTGGCAGTAGAAGCGGATCCCTCTACGAGCAGTACTTC.

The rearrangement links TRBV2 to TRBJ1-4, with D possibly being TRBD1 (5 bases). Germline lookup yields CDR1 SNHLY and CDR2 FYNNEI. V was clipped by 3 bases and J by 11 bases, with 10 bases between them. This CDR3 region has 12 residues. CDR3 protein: CASSDGTEKLFF. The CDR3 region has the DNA TGTGCCAGCAGTGATGGGACGGAGAAACTGTTTTTT.